The next 32 T cell receptor beta chains were all read from a single sample in a study of shared clonotypes between healthy human individuals. CD8 cells classed as naive were CD45RO-negative and positively selected for CCR7, excluding terminally differentiated effector memory CD45RA+ cells. Assay: immunoSEQ multiplex PCR; the TCRdb copy retains only in-frame clones and omits some. Here the sample spans hundreds of thousands of clones, 90% to 95% being singletons. Input material: naive CD8+ T cells sorted from blood. All receptors come from a man aged 25-45 years in good health.

This rearrangement joins TRBV20-1 to TRBJ2-4; no definite D call. CDR3 length equals 11 residues. Germline-derived CDR1 and CDR2 are DFQATT and SNEGSKA (reference sequence). The V gene lost 0 bases and the J gene lost 12 bases, with 9 bases spanning the gap. The CDR3 region is CSARDPGAQYF. CDR3 sequence (DNA): TGCAGTGCTAGAGATCCGGGCGCTCAGTACTTC.

The V gene is TRBV11-2, the J gene TRBJ1-1; D not certain. Trimming cost V 6 bases and J 11 bases, with 13 bases left between them. CDR1 is SGHAT and CDR2 is FQNNGV in the germline V gene. The CDR3 totals 11 residues. Here the CDR3 reads CASSYIGGAFF. CDR3 nucleotide sequence: TGTGCCAGCAGTTACATCGGCGGGGCTTTCTTT.

The J gene is TRBJ2-7, the V gene TRBV6-5; no clear D gene. This CDR3 has 13 residues. Germline V gene lookup returns CDR1 MNHEY and CDR2 SVGAGI. The germline V and J ends were trimmed by 6 bases and 0 bases, with 9 bases remaining between them. CDR3 protein: CASSLSDSYEQYF. In DNA, the CDR3 is TGTGCCAGCAGCTTATCGGACTCCTACGAGCAGTACTTC.

The chain joins TRBV7-2 to TRBJ2-1; TRBD2 aligns across 8 bases. CDR3 length equals 18 residues. J was trimmed by 2 bases and V by 5 bases; bases with no gene match: 14. Germline CDR1 SGHTA, CDR2 FQGNSA. In DNA form, the CDR3 reads TGTGCCAGCAGCCCAGAAGGTCTAGCGGGTATACCCTACAATGAGCAGTTCTTC. The encoded protein is CASSPEGLAGIPYNEQFF.

This clone came up once. The chain combines TRBV28 with TRBJ1-2, with TRBD1 matching 7 bases. Germline assignment: CDR1 MDHEN and CDR2 SYDVKM. V lost 10 bases, J lost 5 bases, and 19 bases stayed unmatched. This CDR3 contains 16 residues. CDR3 coding DNA: TGTGCCACCGACCCAAACCGGGACAGAGATTTGTATGGCTACACCTTC. It is translated as CATDPNRDRDLYGYTF.

This chain uses TRBV6-4 with TRBJ2-3; possible D gene TRBD2, 5 bases. With 3 bases removed from V and 1 base from J, the gap between germline ends came to 11 bases. The CDR3 spans 15 residues. Germline loops: CDR1 MRHNA, CDR2 SNTAGT. CDR3 nucleotides: TGTGCCAGCAGTGAGAGGGAGTGGGGCACAGATACGCAGTATTTT. This gives the protein CASSEREWGTDTQYF.

The chain has TRBV7-6 and TRBJ2-1; D remains ambiguous. CDR1 is SGHVS and CDR2 is FNYEAQ in the germline V gene. CDR3 length equals 17 residues. Trimming stripped 1 base from V and 1 base from J, with 14 bases between. DNA for the CDR3: TGTGCCAGCAGCTTAGGGTTGGTGAGTCATTCCTACAATGAGCAGTTCTTC. As protein: CASSLGLVSHSYNEQFF.

This clone was seen a single time. The V call is TRBV7-1, the J call TRBJ2-1, with D maybe TRBD2 (6 bases). TRBV7-1 is sorted into the ORF group, with uncertain function. The CDR3 consists of 18 residues. Trimming left V 4 bases short and J 4 bases short, with 23 bases between. The CDR3 here is CASSLSALAGWSYNEQFF. DNA of the CDR3: TGTGCCAGCAGCTTATCCGCTCTGGCGGGATGGTCGTACAATGAGCAGTTCTTC.

The chain uses TRBV7-8 and TRBJ1-4; TRBD1 matches at 10 bases. Germline V gene sequence: CDR1 SGHVS, CDR2 FQNEAQ. J gave up 5 bases and V 5 bases, and 11 bases lay outside the gene matches. There are 17 residues in the CDR3. CDR3 sequence reads: CASSPPGTGVLNEKLFF. The CDR3 coding sequence is TGTGCCAGCAGCCCCCCCGGGACAGGGGTCCTGAATGAAAAACTGTTTTTT.

The gene calls are TRBV4-1 and TRBJ1-2, with no clear D. CDR1 and CDR2 from the germline V gene are MGHRA and YSYEKL. This CDR3 spans 15 amino acids. With 1 base removed from V and 4 bases from J, the gap between germline ends came to 13 bases. As DNA, the CDR3 is TGCGCCAGCAGCCAAGGTCCTGGAGGAGGCTATGGCTACACCTTC. It codes for CASSQGPGGGYGYTF.

The chain combines TRBV5-4 with TRBJ2-7, with 9 bases aligning to TRBD1. Germline CDR1 reads SGHNT; CDR2 reads YYREEE (reference sequence). This CDR3 contains 15 residues. V lost 1 base, J lost 0 bases, and 2 bases stayed unmatched. CDR3 loop: CASSLWDRASYEQYF. In DNA form, the CDR3 reads TGTGCCAGCAGCTTGTGGGACAGGGCCTCCTACGAGCAGTACTTC.

This clone was seen once. This chain joins TRBV6-1 and TRBJ2-1, with 8 bases fitting TRBD2. This CDR3 is built from 15 residues. The germline V gene has CDR1 MNHNS and CDR2 SASEGT. J gave up 3 bases and V 7 bases, and 8 bases lay outside the gene matches. The CDR3 DNA sequence: TGTGCCAGCAATGTACTAGCGGAGATCTACAATGAGCAGTTCTTC. Translating gives CASNVLAEIYNEQFF.

The rearrangement uses TRBV11-2 and TRBJ2-1, with D perhaps matching TRBD1 or TRBD2 (5 bases each). The CDR3 runs 16 residues. CDR1 is SGHAT and CDR2 is FQNNGV in the germline V gene. V shed 8 bases and J shed 8 bases, with 25 bases lying between them. CDR3: CASLGYGTPSDHEQFF. The CDR3 DNA follows: TGTGCCAGCCTGGGGTACGGGACCCCGTCAGATCATGAGCAGTTCTTC.

The chain links TRBV13 to TRBJ2-7; no reliable D call. The ends were cut back, 4 bases at V and 4 bases at J, with 8 bases in the middle. This CDR3 contains 12 residues. CDR1 PRHDT and CDR2 FYEKMQ come from the germline V gene (reference sequence). CDR3 loop: CASSSEKYEQYF. CDR3 bases: TGTGCCAGCAGCTCGGAAAAATACGAGCAGTACTTC.

This chain joins TRBV4-1 and TRBJ2-5; maybe TRBD2 (6 bases). The CDR3 is 17 amino acids. From germline, CDR1 is MGHRA and CDR2 YSYEKL. V gave up 2 bases and J gave up 1 base, with 17 bases separating them. CDR3 nucleotides: TGCGCCAGCAGCCAACCCGACGGGGAGGCGTTCCAAGAGACCCAGTACTTC. Protein sequence: CASSQPDGEAFQETQYF.

This chain joins TRBV27 and TRBJ2-7; D unclear. Germline lookup yields CDR1 MNHEY and CDR2 SMNVEV (reference sequence). Trimming stripped 2 bases from V and 5 bases from J, with 13 bases between. There are 14 residues in the CDR3. The CDR3 spells CASSLGHGGNEQYF. As DNA, the CDR3 is TGTGCCAGCAGTTTAGGGCACGGCGGCAACGAGCAGTACTTC.

The chain carries TRBV11-2 and TRBJ2-1; maybe TRBD1 (5 bases). The CDR3 has 11 amino acids. V was shortened by 5 bases and J by 10 bases, with 9 bases between the two germline ends. Germline V gene sequence: CDR1 SGHAT, CDR2 FQNNGV. The CDR3 protein is CASSPGPEQFF. Here the CDR3 DNA reads TGTGCCAGCAGCCCAGGGCCGGAGCAGTTCTTC.

The rearrangement links TRBV7-9 to TRBJ1-1, with TRBD1 identical over 7 bases. The CDR3 is made up of 15 amino acids. CDR1 is SEHNR and CDR2 is FQNEAQ in the germline V gene (reference sequence). Unmatched junction bases numbered 7, after V lost 2 bases and J lost 4 bases. The CDR3 spells CASSLTNRGSTEAFF. CDR3 in DNA: TGTGCCAGCAGCTTAACGAACAGGGGCAGCACTGAAGCTTTCTTT.

The V call is TRBV9, the J call TRBJ1-2; D might be TRBD1 (5 bases). Germline-derived CDR1 and CDR2 are SGDLS and YYNGEE. V was shortened by 4 bases and J by 3 bases, with 16 bases between the two germline ends. This CDR3 contains 15 residues. The CDR3 nucleotides are TGTGCCAGCAGCCCCCGGGACGGATTATACTATGGCTACACCTTC. This translates into CASSPRDGLYYGYTF.

This chain connects TRBV27 to TRBJ2-7; no clear D. The CDR3 extends over 15 amino acids. Germline CDR1 is MNHEY and CDR2 is SMNVEV (reference sequence). V dropped 2 bases and J dropped 0 bases, with 11 bases sitting between them. The CDR3 DNA reads as TGTGCCAGCAGTTTAGAACTGGGTACCTCCTACGAGCAGTACTTC. Its translation is CASSLELGTSYEQYF.

The chain is built from TRBV6-1 and TRBJ1-1; no clear D. Deletions cut 2 bases from V and 3 bases from J, with 13 bases between. Germline-derived CDR1 and CDR2 are MNHNS and SASEGT. The CDR3 spans 15 residues. The CDR3 loop reads CASSESAAGYTEAFF. CDR3 bases: TGTGCCAGCAGTGAAAGCGCGGCGGGATACACTGAAGCTTTCTTT.

The chain is built from TRBV10-2 and TRBJ1-1; the D is unclear. Germline values: CDR1 WSHSY, CDR2 SAAADI. Trimming left V 5 bases short and J 3 bases short, with 13 bases between. The CDR3 spans 14 residues. The CDR3 DNA reads TGCGCCAGCAGTCCTCCTAGCAGCTACACTGAAGCTTTCTTT. Residues: CASSPPSSYTEAFF.

The chain links TRBV11-2 to TRBJ2-1; D might be TRBD2 (6 bases). Trimming took off 1 base at V and 6 bases at J, with 10 bases between the two ends. The germline V gene encodes CDR1 SGHAT and CDR2 FQNNGV. The CDR3 is 14 residues long. The CDR3 nucleotides are TGTGCCAGCAGCTTAGTAGCGGCACGCAATGAGCAGTTCTTC. The encoded protein is CASSLVAARNEQFF.

The genes are TRBV19 and TRBJ2-1; a weak D match, TRBD2 (5 bases). CDR3 length: 15 amino acids. Germline loops: CDR1 LNHDA, CDR2 SQIVND (reference sequence). Trimming pared 7 bases from V and 6 bases from J, leaving 19 bases between. CDR3 DNA sequence: TGTGCCAGTATCGCGGGCCCCAGCCCATCCAATGAGCAGTTCTTC. This translates into CASIAGPSPSNEQFF. Full variable domain (outside the CDR3, taken from reference TRBV19 and TRBJ2-1): DGGITQSPKYLFRKEGQNVTLSCEQNLNHDAMYWYRQDPGQGLRLIYYSQIVNDFQKGDIAEGYSVSREKKESFPLTVTSAQKNPTAFYLCASIAGPSPSNEQFFGPGTRLTVL.

The gene calls are TRBV20-1 and TRBJ2-5, with unresolved D. CDR3 length: 11 amino acids. Germline CDR1 is DFQATT and CDR2 is SNEGSKA (reference sequence). V lost 0 bases and J 7 bases, leaving 6 bases between the germline ends. The CDR3: CSARDLGTQYF. In nucleotides, the CDR3 is TGCAGTGCTAGAGATCTTGGGACCCAGTACTTC.

The J gene is TRBJ1-4, the V gene TRBV6-5, with no clear D. This CDR3 is built from 13 residues. Germline V gene data show CDR1 as MNHEY and CDR2 as SVGAGI. V was cut by 0 bases and J by 4 bases, with 3 bases left in between. The CDR3 region has the DNA TGTGCCAGCAGTTACTCAGTTAATGAAAAACTGTTTTTT. This codes for CASSYSVNEKLFF.

The CDR3 loop is CASRHLSGSFTGELFF. The CDR3 region has the DNA TGTGCCAGCAGACACCTGAGCGGGAGTTTTACCGGGGAGCTGTTTTTT. This chain joins TRBV7-2 and TRBJ2-2, with 8 bases fitting TRBD2. V lost 6 bases and J lost 5; bases outside the gene matches: 11. Germline V gene data show CDR1 as SGHTA and CDR2 as FQGNSA. The CDR3 spans 16 residues.

The chain links TRBV5-6 to TRBJ2-4, with unresolved D. Germline CDR1 SGHDT, CDR2 YYEEEE. The V and J ends lost 2 bases and 7 bases respectively, with 13 bases between them. The CDR3 contains 14 residues. CDR3 bases: TGTGCCAGCAGCTTATTAAGCCCCCGGAACATTCAGTACTTC. This codes for CASSLLSPRNIQYF.

This clone was found once. The gene calls are TRBV14 and TRBJ1-1; D is undetermined. The germline V gene encodes CDR1 SGHDN and CDR2 FVKESK. Trimming cost V 5 bases and J 1 base, with 8 bases left between them. CDR3 size: 13 residues. As DNA, the CDR3 is TGTGCCAGCAGCACACACGAGAACACTGAAGCTTTCTTT. As protein: CASSTHENTEAFF.

This chain joins TRBV18 and TRBJ2-1; no clear D. This CDR3 is 12 amino acids long. Germline assignment: CDR1 KGHSH and CDR2 LQKENI. Trimming shortened V by 1 base and J by 6 bases, and 4 bases separated the two germline ends. This chain's CDR3 is CASSPLTNEQFF. For the CDR3, the DNA is TGTGCCAGCTCACCACTTACCAATGAGCAGTTCTTC.

The rearrangement links TRBV29-1 to TRBJ2-3; D call uncertain. Trimming shortened V by 0 bases and J by 6 bases, and 7 bases separated the two germline ends. In germline, CDR1 is SQVTM, CDR2 ANQGSEA. This CDR3 spans 12 amino acids. The CDR3 nucleotides are TGCAGCGTTGAAGATTGGGGTGATACGCAGTATTTT. Translated, it gives CSVEDWGDTQYF.

This chain joins TRBV27 and TRBJ1-2, with TRBD1 matching 9 bases. Trimming took 7 bases from V and 4 from J; bases not matched to a gene: 10. CDR3 size: 15 residues. Germline loops: CDR1 MNHEY, CDR2 SMNVEV (reference sequence). The chain's CDR3 is CASTETGGAFYGYTF. As DNA, the CDR3 is TGTGCCAGCACGGAAACAGGGGGCGCGTTCTATGGCTACACCTTC.